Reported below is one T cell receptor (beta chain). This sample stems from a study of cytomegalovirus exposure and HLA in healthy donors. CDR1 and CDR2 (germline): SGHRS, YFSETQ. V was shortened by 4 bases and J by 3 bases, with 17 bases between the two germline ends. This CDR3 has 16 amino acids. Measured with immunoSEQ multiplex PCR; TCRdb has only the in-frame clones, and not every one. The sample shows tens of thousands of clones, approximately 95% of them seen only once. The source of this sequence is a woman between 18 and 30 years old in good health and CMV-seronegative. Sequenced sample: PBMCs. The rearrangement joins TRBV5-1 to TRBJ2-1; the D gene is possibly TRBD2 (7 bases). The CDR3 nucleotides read TGCGCCAGCAGCGCCTTGGCGGGGGCCAACTACAATGAGCAGTTCTTC. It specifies CASSALAGANYNEQFF. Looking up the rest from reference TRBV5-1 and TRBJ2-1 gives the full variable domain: KAGVTQTPRYLIKTRGQQVTLSCSPISGHRSVSWYQQTPGQGLQFLFEYFSETQRNKGNFPGRFSGRQFSNSRSEMNVSTLELGDSALYLCASSALAGANYNEQFFGPGTRLTVL.